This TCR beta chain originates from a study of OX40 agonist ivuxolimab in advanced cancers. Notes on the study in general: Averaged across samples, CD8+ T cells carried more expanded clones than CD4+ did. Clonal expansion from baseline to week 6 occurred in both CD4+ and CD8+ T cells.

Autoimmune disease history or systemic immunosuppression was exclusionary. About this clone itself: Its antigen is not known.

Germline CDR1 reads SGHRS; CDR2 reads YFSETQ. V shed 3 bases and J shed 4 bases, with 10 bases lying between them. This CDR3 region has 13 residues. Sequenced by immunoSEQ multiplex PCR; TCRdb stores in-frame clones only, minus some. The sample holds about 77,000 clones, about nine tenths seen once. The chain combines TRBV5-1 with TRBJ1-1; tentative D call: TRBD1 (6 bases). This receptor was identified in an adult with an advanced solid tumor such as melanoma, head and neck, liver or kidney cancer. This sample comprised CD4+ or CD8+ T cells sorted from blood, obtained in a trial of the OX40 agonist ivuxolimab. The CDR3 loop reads CASSSQGSTEAFF. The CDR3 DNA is TGCGCCAGCAGCTCTCAGGGGAGCACTGAAGCTTTCTTT.